This entry describes one TCR beta chain. Original processing notes: Quantification of nucleated cells was approximated via reference gene primer amplification. Assay: immunoSEQ multiplex PCR; the TCRdb copy retains only in-frame clones and omits some. The DNA was the basis for D and trimming; V, J and clone size are from that table. Among a few hundred thousand clones listed, approximately 82% were seen once. This sample is part of a study of blood T cell repertoires in COVID-19. At the level of the study: COVID-19 samples, acute and convalescent, were from the United States, Italy and Spain. Sources were T cells, B-cell-depleted T cells, or PBMCs; the material itself was cDNA or gDNA.

The CDR3 contains 13 residues. Germline V gene lookup returns CDR1 MRHNA and CDR2 SNTAGT. Trimming took 5 bases from V and 4 from J, leaving 8 bases between them. The receptor comes from a young woman with acute or convalescent COVID-19. Sequenced: peripheral blood. V is TRBV6-4 and J is TRBJ2-2; D is unclear. The CDR3 loop is CASSPEITGELFF. The DNA for the CDR3 is TGTGCCAGCAGTCCGGAGATCACCGGGGAGCTGTTTTTT.